What follows are 18 T cell receptor beta chains derived from one specimen sequenced in a study of PD-L1 blockade in urothelial cancer. Sample time point: peripheral blood 6 weeks after treatment start. Generated by immunoSEQ multiplex PCR, the TCRdb table keeps only in-frame clones and is missing some. The sample yields fewer than 85,000 clones, roughly 86% seen once. Sequenced here: PBMCs, sampled around atezolizumab (anti-PD-L1) treatment. These receptors all come from a man between 60 and 75 years old with urothelial cancer.

This clone is a singleton in its sample. The CDR3 protein is CAISEQREVYEQYF. CDR3 coding DNA: TGTGCCATCAGTGAGCAGCGGGAGGTCTACGAGCAGTACTTC. This rearrangement joins TRBV10-3 to TRBJ2-7, with 9 bases matching TRBD2. The CDR3 has 14 residues. Looked up from germline, CDR1 is ENHRY and CDR2 is SYGVKD. V lost 2 bases to trimming and J lost 3 bases; unmatched junction nucleotides: 2.

The chain couples TRBV2 to TRBJ1-2; 7 bases are shared with TRBD1. Germline CDR1 SNHLY, CDR2 FYNNEI. V shed 6 bases and J 0 bases; nucleotides not matched to a gene: 1. There are 13 residues in the CDR3. The CDR3 spells CASRDRTNYGYTF. In nucleotides, the CDR3 is TGTGCCAGCAGGGACAGGACTAACTATGGCTACACCTTC. The whole variable domain, filled in from reference TRBV2 and TRBJ1-2, reads EPEVTQTPSHQVTQMGQEVILRCVPISNHLYFYWYRQILGQKVEFLVSFYNNEISEKSEIFDDQFSVERPDGSNFTLKIRSTKLEDSAMYFCASRDRTNYGYTFGSGTRLTVV.

The V gene is TRBV6-5, the J gene TRBJ2-7, with 10 bases lining up with TRBD1. With V trimmed by 2 bases and J by 2 bases, 3 bases remained unmatched. CDR3 length equals 15 residues. Per the germline V gene, CDR1 is MNHEY and CDR2 is SVGAGI. CDR3 nucleotides: TGTGCCAGCAGTTACGGGGGACAGGGGACCTACGAGCAGTACTTC. Protein: CASSYGGQGTYEQYF.

The chain has TRBV7-8 and TRBJ2-5; 7 bases map to TRBD1. J was trimmed by 5 bases and V by 5 bases; bases with no gene match: 14. The length of the CDR3 is 16 residues. Per the germline V gene, CDR1 is SGHVS and CDR2 is FQNEAQ. For the CDR3, the DNA is TGTGCCAGCAGCAATTTCAAAGACAGGGCTACGGAGACCCAGTACTTC. Its translation is CASSNFKDRATETQYF.

The chain joins TRBV6-6 to TRBJ1-1; 7 bases align to TRBD1. The J segment lost 4 bases and the V segment lost 2 bases, leaving 4 bases of the junction unmatched. Germline V gene sequence: CDR1 MNHNY, CDR2 SVGAGI (reference sequence). The CDR3 consists of 14 residues. CDR3: CASSYRGLGTEAFF. The CDR3 DNA reads TGTGCCAGCAGTTACAGGGGGCTCGGCACTGAAGCTTTCTTT.

The V and J genes are TRBV7-2 and TRBJ2-7, with 16 bases that match TRBD2. Germline CDR1 reads SGHTA; CDR2 reads FQGNSA. V was clipped by 5 bases and J by 2 bases; unmatched bases: 9. The CDR3 length is 18 residues. The CDR3 is CASSAGTSGRANPYEQYF. The CDR3 nucleotides are TGTGCCAGCAGCGCGGGGACTAGCGGGAGGGCCAACCCCTACGAGCAGTACTTC.

The chain employs TRBV7-6 and TRBJ2-7, with D possibly called TRBD1 or TRBD2 (6 bases each). Germline V gene data show CDR1 as SGHVS and CDR2 as FNYEAQ. The CDR3 contains 17 residues. The ends were cut back, 5 bases at V and 2 bases at J, with 22 bases in the middle. Here the CDR3 reads CASSLGGFRDKTYEQYF. The CDR3 nucleotides are TGTGCCAGCAGCCTAGGAGGGTTCCGGGACAAGACCTACGAGCAGTACTTC.

This sequence joins TRBV5-4 and TRBJ1-5; D gene unclear. The CDR3 totals 13 residues. CDR1 and CDR2 (germline): SGHNT, YYREEE (reference sequence). V was pared by 4 bases and J by 3 bases, with 8 bases between. CDR3 nucleotides: TGTGCCAGCAGCCCGGGTGCCAATCAGCCCCAGCATTTT. Amino acids: CASSPGANQPQHF. Together with reference TRBV5-4 and TRBJ1-5, the CDR3 gives the full variable domain: ETGVTQSPTHLIKTRGQQVTLRCSSQSGHNTVSWYQQALGQGPQFIFQYYREEENGRGNFPPRFSGLQFPNYSSELNVNALELDDSALYLCASSPGANQPQHFGDGTRLSIL.

This chain connects TRBV27 to TRBJ2-1; TRBD1 is a possible D gene (5 bases). Germline V gene lookup returns CDR1 MNHEY and CDR2 SMNVEV (reference sequence). Trimming shortened V by 5 bases and J by 0 bases, and 14 bases separated the two germline ends. The CDR3 extends over 16 amino acids. This chain's CDR3 is CASSPDREISYNEQFF. The DNA for the CDR3 is TGTGCCAGCAGTCCTGACAGAGAGATCTCCTACAATGAGCAGTTCTTC.

The rearrangement joins TRBV7-9 to TRBJ2-2; 14 bases map to TRBD2. CDR3 length: 17 residues. Trimming removed 5 bases from V and 8 bases from J; junction bases left unmatched: 10. Germline V gene sequence: CDR1 SEHNR, CDR2 FQNEAQ (reference sequence). The CDR3 DNA reads as TGTGCCAGCAGCGGGACCGGGACTAGCGGGAGAAGTGGGGAGCTGTTTTTT. Amino acid sequence: CASSGTGTSGRSGELFF. Full variable domain (outside the CDR3, taken from reference TRBV7-9 and TRBJ2-2): DTGVSQNPRHKITKRGQNVTFRCDPISEHNRLYWYRQTLGQGPEFLTYFQNEAQLEKSRLLSDRFSAERPKGSFSTLEIQRTEQGDSAMYLCASSGTGTSGRSGELFFGEGSRLTVL.

J is TRBJ2-7 and V is TRBV27; tentative D call: TRBD1 (6 bases). Germline V CDR1 and CDR2: MNHEY, SMNVEV (reference sequence). This CDR3 is 14 amino acids long. Trimming pared 2 bases from V and 3 bases from J, leaving 11 bases between. CDR3: CASSLRDTDYEQYF. In DNA, the CDR3 is TGTGCCAGCAGTTTACGGGACACCGACTACGAGCAGTACTTC.

This sequence joins TRBV5-4 and TRBJ1-5; TRBD1 matches 7 bases. Trimming at V came to 2 bases and at J to 2 bases, leaving 4 bases not matched to a gene. The CDR3 has 15 amino acids. Per germline, CDR1 SGHNT and CDR2 YYREEE (reference sequence). CDR3 DNA: TGTGCCAGCAGCTTAGACAGGGCGCGCAATCAGCCCCAGCATTTT. Encoded protein: CASSLDRARNQPQHF. Together with reference TRBV5-4 and TRBJ1-5, the CDR3 gives the full variable domain: ETGVTQSPTHLIKTRGQQVTLRCSSQSGHNTVSWYQQALGQGPQFIFQYYREEENGRGNFPPRFSGLQFPNYSSELNVNALELDDSALYLCASSLDRARNQPQHFGDGTRLSIL.

This sequence joins TRBV6-6 and TRBJ2-1; D remains unclear. CDR1 is MNHNY and CDR2 is SVGAGI in the germline V gene (reference sequence). The CDR3 is 13 residues long. V was shortened by 3 bases and J by 4 bases, with 7 bases between the two germline ends. DNA of the CDR3: TGTGCCAGCAGTTATATACGGTACAATGAGCAGTTCTTC. Its translation is CASSYIRYNEQFF.

V gene TRBV29-1 combines with J gene TRBJ2-1, with TRBD2 matching 8 bases. Germline V gene lookup returns CDR1 SQVTM and CDR2 ANQGSEA. V shed 3 bases, J shed 0 bases, and the junction held 7 bases outside the gene matches. This CDR3 has 16 residues. CDR3 bases: TGCAGCGTTGAGGGGGCCAGCGGGGGCTCCTACAATGAGCAGTTCTTC. Its translation: CSVEGASGGSYNEQFF.

The rearrangement uses TRBV10-3 and TRBJ1-2, with TRBD1 matching 10 bases. The CDR3 extends over 16 amino acids. J was trimmed by 5 bases and V by 7 bases; bases with no gene match: 13. CDR1 and CDR2 (germline): ENHRY, SYGVKD. In DNA form, the CDR3 reads TGTGCCATCAATTTCTTGAGTGAGGACAGGGGGTATGGCTACACCTTC. Residues: CAINFLSEDRGYGYTF.

This clone appeared a single time. The chain employs TRBV2 and TRBJ1-5; 8 bases fit TRBD1. CDR1 is SNHLY, CDR2 FYNNEI, per germline. V trimming: 6 bases; J trimming: 1 base; junction bases outside the gene matches: 2. CDR3 length: 14 amino acids. Here the CDR3 DNA reads TGTGCCAGCAGGGACAGGGCCAGCAATCAGCCCCAGCATTTT. Amino acids: CASRDRASNQPQHF.

The chain carries TRBV7-2 and TRBJ1-2, with TRBD1 matching 7 bases. After removal of 4 bases from V and 4 bases from J, the junction contained 6 bases not matched to a gene. Germline V gene sequence: CDR1 SGHTA, CDR2 FQGNSA. The CDR3 extends over 14 amino acids. The CDR3 here is CASSSNAGGYGYTF. DNA for the CDR3: TGTGCCAGCAGCTCAAATGCAGGGGGCTATGGCTACACCTTC.

The V and J genes are TRBV10-1 and TRBJ2-7, with 12 positions matching TRBD2. Germline V gives CDR1 WNHNN, CDR2 SYGVQD (reference sequence). This CDR3 region has 13 residues. J was trimmed by 4 bases and V by 9 bases; bases with no gene match: 4. Written as DNA, the CDR3 is TGCGCCAGTTCTAGCGGGAGGGCTTACGAGCAGTACTTC. It specifies CASSSGRAYEQYF.